This T cell receptor beta chain was identified during a study of CD8+CD57+ T cells in acquired aplastic anemia. This clonotype was detected once. Genomic DNA, serving as template, underwent TCR beta VDJ and CDR3 profiling. TCRdb re-called the reads with MiXCR, one entry per CDR3 protein. The sample consists of 50,000 to 70,000 distinct CDR3 sequences, about 50% of them appearing once. V dropped 2 bases and J dropped 6; count of bases not matched to a gene: 7. The CDR3 has 16 amino acids. The V gene's germline CDR1 is SGHRS and CDR2 YFSETQ. The TCR sequence derives from a human donor in good health, serving as a control. The V and J genes are TRBV5-1 and TRBJ2-7; 14 bases line up with TRBD2. Sequencing used sorted CD4+, CD8+, or CD8+CD57+ T cells (not recorded which) from PBMCs. The CDR3 coding sequence is TGCGCCAGCAGCTTTCGACTAGCGGGAGGGTCGGGCGAGCAGTACTTC. This gives the protein CASSFRLAGGSGEQYF.